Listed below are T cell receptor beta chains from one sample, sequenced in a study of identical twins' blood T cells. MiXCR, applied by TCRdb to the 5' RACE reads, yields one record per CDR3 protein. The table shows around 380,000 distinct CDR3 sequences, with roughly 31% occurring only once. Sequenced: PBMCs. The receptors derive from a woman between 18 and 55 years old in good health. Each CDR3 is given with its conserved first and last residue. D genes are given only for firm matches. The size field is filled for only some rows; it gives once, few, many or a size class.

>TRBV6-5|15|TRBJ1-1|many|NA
TGTGCCAGCAGTTACTCGCAGGAGATGAACACTGAAGCTTTCTTT
CASSYSQEMNTEAFF
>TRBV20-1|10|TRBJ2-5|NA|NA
TGCAGTGCTAGTATGGAGACCCAGTACTTC
CSASMETQYF
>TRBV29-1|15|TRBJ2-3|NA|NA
TGCAGCGTTGTGTCCCTTCGACAGGTCACAGATACGCAGTATTTT
CSVVSLRQVTDTQYF
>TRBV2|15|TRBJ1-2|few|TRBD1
TGTGCCAGCAGAGTGGACAGGGAGACCAACTATGGCTACACCTTC
CASRVDRETNYGYTF
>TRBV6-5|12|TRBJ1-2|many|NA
TGTGCCACTCTTATACCCGGGGATGGCTACACCTTC
CATLIPGDGYTF
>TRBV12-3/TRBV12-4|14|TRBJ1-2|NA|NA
TGTGCCAGCAGTAGGGAACGACAAAACTATGGCTACACCTTC
CASSRERQNYGYTF
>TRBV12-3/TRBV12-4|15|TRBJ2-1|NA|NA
TGTGCCAGCAGCCGACTAAGAGGGAGGTTAAATGAGCAGTTCTTC
CASSRLRGRLNEQFF
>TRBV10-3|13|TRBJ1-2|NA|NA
TGTGCCATCAGTGTGGCAGGTGACTATGGCTACACCTTC
CAISVAGDYGYTF
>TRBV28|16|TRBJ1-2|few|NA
TGTGCCAGCAGTTTAAGTCTGGGGGTGTTCAACTATGGCTACACCTTC
CASSLSLGVFNYGYTF
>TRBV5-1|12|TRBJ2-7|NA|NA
TGCGCCAGCTTTAAGAGGGGAGGCGAGCAGTACTTC
CASFKRGGEQYF